Shown below are 18 T cell receptor beta chains from a single sample sequenced in a study of blood T cells in healthy people across ages. PCR was performed a second time for about 6 to 12 cycles using a sample-barcoded 5' primer and a J-beta primer mix. A single record per CDR3 protein comes from TCRdb applying MiXCR to the 5' RACE reads. The data contain about 1.6 million distinct CDR3 sequences, about 32% of them seen just once; the ten biggest clones take up roughly 12%. Sequences were obtained from blood. The receptors here all came from a woman under 40 in good health.

This clonotype was recorded once. The chain links TRBV5-1 to TRBJ2-2; D is unclear. The germline CDR1 and CDR2 sequences are SGHRS and YFSETQ. V lost 0 bases to trimming and J lost 2 bases, with 8 bases between them. The CDR3 covers 15 residues. CDR3 sequence (DNA): TGCGCCAGCAGCTTGGCTCAGAGTAACACCGGGGAGCTGTTTTTT. Translation gives CASSLAQSNTGELFF. Full variable domain (remainder filled in from reference TRBV5-1 and TRBJ2-2): KAGVTQTPRYLIKTRGQQVTLSCSPISGHRSVSWYQQTPGQGLQFLFEYFSETQRNKGNFPGRFSGRQFSNSRSEMNVSTLELGDSALYLCASSLAQSNTGELFFGEGSRLTVL.

J is TRBJ1-2 and V is TRBV6-1; maybe TRBD1 (5 bases). Germline CDR1 MNHNS, CDR2 SASEGT. V shed 2 bases and J shed 1 base, with 8 bases lying between them. The CDR3 consists of 14 residues. Here the CDR3 DNA reads TGTGCCAGCAGTGAAAACAGGATTAACTATGGCTACACCTTC. This codes for CASSENRINYGYTF.

This clonotype was found a few times. J is TRBJ2-7 and V is TRBV30; D might be TRBD1 (6 bases). Germline V gives CDR1 GTSNPN, CDR2 SVGIG (reference sequence). Trimming took off 3 bases at V and 9 bases at J, with 15 bases between the two ends. CDR3 length equals 12 residues. CDR3: CAWRQGEWLQYF. CDR3 coding DNA: TGTGCCTGGAGACAGGGTGAATGGCTGCAGTACTTC.

Turning to this clonotype: A read error may explain this, as a much larger clone is one base away. The CDR3 sequence: CASSLGGPHNSPLHF. CDR3 DNA sequence: TGTGCCAGCAGCTTGGGGGGGCCCCATAATTCACCCCTCCACTTT. This rearrangement joins TRBV5-5 to TRBJ1-6; tentatively, D is TRBD1 (6 bases). The CDR3 runs to 15 residues. Trimming took 0 bases from V and 5 from J, leaving 9 bases between them. From germline, CDR1 is SGHKS and CDR2 YYEKEE (reference sequence).

V is TRBV29-1 and J is TRBJ1-2; no definite D call. The CDR3 contains 12 residues. Germline-derived CDR1 and CDR2 are SQVTM and ANQGSEA. V lost 2 bases to trimming and J lost 7 bases, with 11 bases between them. For the CDR3, the DNA is TGCAGCGTTGAAAGTAATACTCCTGGCTACACCTTC. Protein sequence: CSVESNTPGYTF.

Worth noting for this clonotype: The germline gene is not matched at one end of the junction; a read error may be the cause. The rearrangement uses TRBV6-6 and TRBJ1-1; D gene unclear. This CDR3 comprises 14 residues. Germline CDR1 is MNHNY and CDR2 is SVGAGI (reference sequence). The CDR3 nucleotides are TGTGCCAGCAGTTACGAGGCAATGAACACTGAAGCTATCTTT. Amino acid sequence: CASSYEAMNTEAIF.

In this sample, this clonotype turned up a few times. This chain uses TRBV2 with TRBJ2-3, with TRBD2 identical over 8 bases. The length of the CDR3 is 14 residues. Germline V lookup: CDR1 SNHLY, CDR2 FYNNEI. V was pared by 6 bases and J by 5 bases, with 7 bases of the junction left unmatched. The CDR3 DNA follows: TGTGCCAGCAGAGACCCAGCGGGGGAAGATACGCAGTATTTT. Its translation: CASRDPAGEDTQYF. Combining the CDR3 with reference TRBV2 and TRBJ2-3 gives the whole variable domain EPEVTQTPSHQVTQMGQEVILRCVPISNHLYFYWYRQILGQKVEFLVSFYNNEISEKSEIFDDQFSVERPDGSNFTLKIRSTKLEDSAMYFCASRDPAGEDTQYFGPGTRLTVL.

The chain links TRBV9 to TRBJ1-2, with D hard to call. There are 12 residues in the CDR3. The V end lost 3 bases, the J end lost 4 bases, and 7 bases lay between the germline ends. Germline V CDR1 and CDR2: SGDLS, YYNGEE. The CDR3, as DNA: TGTGCCAGCAGCGCAACCCTCTATGGCTACACCTTC. Protein product: CASSATLYGYTF.

Notes on this clonotype: The junction departs from germline at one end; a sequencing error may be responsible. This rearrangement joins TRBV25-1 to TRBJ2-1; 12 bases line up with TRBD2. The end of the DNA is better explained by TRBJ2-7, so the J call may be wrong. The CDR3 runs 15 residues. The germline V gene has CDR1 MGHDK and CDR2 SYGVNS. The DNA of the CDR3 is TGTACCAGCAGTACTAGCGGGGGGTCCTACAATGAGCAGTACTTC. This codes for CTSSTSGGSYNEQYF.

This clonotype appeared a few times. The CDR3 spells CASSFAREGSYTDTQYF. CDR3 DNA: TGTGCCAGCAGCTTTGCAAGGGAAGGGTCATACACAGATACGCAGTATTTT. V usage is TRBV12-1 and J usage is TRBJ2-3; the table assigns TRBD1, which was not confirmed against the DNA. TRBV12-1 is tagged as a pseudogene. The CDR3 loop spans 17 amino acids.

The rearrangement links TRBV5-4 to TRBJ2-2; D uncertain. Germline-derived CDR1 and CDR2 are SGHNT and YYREEE (reference sequence). The CDR3 contains 15 residues. V was shortened by 1 base and J by 8 bases, with 15 bases between the two germline ends. The DNA of the CDR3 is TGTGCCAGCAGCTTGCCCGGAACAGCCGCTGGGGAGCTGTTTTTT. This sequence encodes CASSLPGTAAGELFF. Variable domain in full (rest from reference TRBV5-4 and TRBJ2-2): ETGVTQSPTHLIKTRGQQVTLRCSSQSGHNTVSWYQQALGQGPQFIFQYYREEENGRGNFPPRFSGLQFPNYSSELNVNALELDDSALYLCASSLPGTAAGELFFGEGSRLTVL.

J is TRBJ2-7 and V is TRBV6-5; D is tentatively TRBD1 or TRBD2 (6 bases each). V lost 3 bases, J lost 7 bases, and 13 bases lay in between. CDR3 size: 13 residues. CDR1 and CDR2 (germline): MNHEY, SVGAGI. The CDR3 spells CASSYRGAGEQYF. CDR3 DNA sequence: TGTGCCAGCAGTTATAGGGGGGCCGGGGAGCAGTACTTC.

The chain couples TRBV3-1 to TRBJ2-7; tentative D call: TRBD1 (6 bases). CDR3 length: 12 amino acids. Trimming stripped 1 base from V and 10 bases from J, with 11 bases between. Germline lookup yields CDR1 LGHDT and CDR2 YNNKEL (reference sequence). The CDR3 bases are TGTGCCAGCAGCCAAGCGTCAGGGGATCAGTACTTC. It is translated as CASSQASGDQYF.

V and J are TRBV4-1 and TRBJ2-7; D unclear. Deletions cut 5 bases from V and 0 bases from J, with 14 bases between. In germline, CDR1 is MGHRA, CDR2 YSYEKL. The CDR3 sequence is 15 residues long. CDR3 DNA sequence: TGCGCCAGCAGCACACGGGTCCAAAGCTCCTACGAGCAGTACTTC. This codes for CASSTRVQSSYEQYF.

The chain links TRBV3-1 to TRBJ2-3, with 8 bases lining up with TRBD2. From germline, CDR1 is LGHDT and CDR2 YNNKEL (reference sequence). J gave up 4 bases and V 0 bases, and 9 bases lay outside the gene matches. This CDR3 is built from 17 residues. The CDR3, as DNA: TGTGCCAGCAGCCAAGATCGGAGCGGGGGAAAATCAGATACGCAGTATTTT. Its translation: CASSQDRSGGKSDTQYF.

This sequence joins TRBV19 and TRBJ1-5, with a weak D call TRBD1 (5 bases). CDR1 is LNHDA and CDR2 is SQIVND in the germline V gene (reference sequence). Trimming pared 0 bases from V and 2 bases from J, leaving 11 bases between. This CDR3 spans 16 amino acids. CDR3 sequence (DNA): TGTGCCAGTAGTATAGAAGGAGGGGTCGGCAATCAGCCCCAGCATTTT. It specifies CASSIEGGVGNQPQHF. Looking up the rest from reference TRBV19 and TRBJ1-5 gives the full variable domain: DGGITQSPKYLFRKEGQNVTLSCEQNLNHDAMYWYRQDPGQGLRLIYYSQIVNDFQKGDIAEGYSVSREKKESFPLTVTSAQKNPTAFYLCASSIEGGVGNQPQHFGDGTRLSIL.

J is TRBJ1-2 and V is TRBV20-1; 8 nucleotides align to TRBD1. Germline V gene sequence: CDR1 DFQATT, CDR2 SNEGSKA (reference sequence). Germline trimming cut 3 bases from V and 1 base from J; bases unmatched to any gene: 10. The CDR3 contains 16 residues. CDR3 region: CSASSGTGDINYGYTF. CDR3 nucleotide sequence: TGCAGTGCTAGTTCCGGGACAGGCGACATTAACTATGGCTACACCTTC.

This clonotype has a handful of counts. The V and J genes are TRBV7-2 and TRBJ2-7; D is possibly TRBD2 (6 bases). V shed 3 bases and J shed 0 bases, with 15 bases lying between them. The CDR3 loop spans 16 amino acids. Germline V gene sequence: CDR1 SGHTA, CDR2 FQGNSA. CDR3 DNA sequence: TGTGCCAGCAGCTTCACCGGGACTTTGAGCTCCTACGAGCAGTACTTC. Its protein is CASSFTGTLSSYEQYF.